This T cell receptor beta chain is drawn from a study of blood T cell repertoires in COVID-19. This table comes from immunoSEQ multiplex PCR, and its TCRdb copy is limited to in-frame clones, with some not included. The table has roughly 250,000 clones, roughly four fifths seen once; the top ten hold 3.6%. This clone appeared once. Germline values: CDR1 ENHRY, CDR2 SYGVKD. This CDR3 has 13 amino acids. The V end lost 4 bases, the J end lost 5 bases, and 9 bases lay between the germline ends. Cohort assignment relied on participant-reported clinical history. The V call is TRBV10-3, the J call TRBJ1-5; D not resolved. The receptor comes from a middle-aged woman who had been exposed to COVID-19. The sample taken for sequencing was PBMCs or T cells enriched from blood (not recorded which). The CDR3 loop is CAISAGEDQPQHF. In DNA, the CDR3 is TGTGCCATCAGTGCCGGAGAGGATCAGCCCCAGCATTTT.